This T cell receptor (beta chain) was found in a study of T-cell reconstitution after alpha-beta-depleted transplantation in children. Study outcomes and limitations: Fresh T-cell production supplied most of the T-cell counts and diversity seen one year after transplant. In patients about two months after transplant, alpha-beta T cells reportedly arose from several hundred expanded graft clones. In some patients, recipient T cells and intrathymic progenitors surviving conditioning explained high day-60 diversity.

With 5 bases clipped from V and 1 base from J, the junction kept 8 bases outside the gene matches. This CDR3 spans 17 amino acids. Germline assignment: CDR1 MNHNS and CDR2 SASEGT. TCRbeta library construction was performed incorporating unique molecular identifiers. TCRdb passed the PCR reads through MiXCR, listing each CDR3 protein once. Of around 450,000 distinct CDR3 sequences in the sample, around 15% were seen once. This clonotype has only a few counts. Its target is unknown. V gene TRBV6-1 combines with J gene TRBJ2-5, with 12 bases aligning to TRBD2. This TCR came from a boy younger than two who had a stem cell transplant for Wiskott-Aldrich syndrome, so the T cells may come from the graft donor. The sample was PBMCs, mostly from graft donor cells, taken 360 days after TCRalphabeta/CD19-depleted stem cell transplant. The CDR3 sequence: CASSTGTSGPSQETQYF. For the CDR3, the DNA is TGTGCCAGCAGTACGGGGACTAGCGGGCCAAGCCAAGAGACCCAGTACTTC.